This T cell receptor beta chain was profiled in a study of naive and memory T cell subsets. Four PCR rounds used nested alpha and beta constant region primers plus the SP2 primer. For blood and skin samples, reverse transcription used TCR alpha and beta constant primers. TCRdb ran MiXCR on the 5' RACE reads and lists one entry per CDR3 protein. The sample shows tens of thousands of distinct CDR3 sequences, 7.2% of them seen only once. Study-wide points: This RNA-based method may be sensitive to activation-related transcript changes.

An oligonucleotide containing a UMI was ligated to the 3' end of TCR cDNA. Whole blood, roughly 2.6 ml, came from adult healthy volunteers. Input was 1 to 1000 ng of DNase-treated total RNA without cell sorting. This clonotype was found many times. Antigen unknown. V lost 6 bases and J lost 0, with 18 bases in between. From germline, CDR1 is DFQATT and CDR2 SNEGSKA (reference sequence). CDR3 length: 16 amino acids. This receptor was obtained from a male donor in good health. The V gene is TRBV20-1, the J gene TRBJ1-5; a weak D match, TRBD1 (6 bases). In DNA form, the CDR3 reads TGCAGTGCCTGCGTCGGGACACCTTATAGCAATCAGCCCCAGCATTTT. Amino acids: CSACVGTPYSNQPQHF.